One and the same sample provided the 9 T cell receptor beta chains below, sequenced in a study of blood T cell repertoires in COVID-19. Clones were read by immunoSEQ multiplex PCR, and TCRdb kept only the in-frame ones, dropping some. The profile covers about 270,000 clones, with 88% appearing a single time and about 3% taken by the ten largest. Sequencing used PBMCs or T cells enriched from blood (not recorded which). The receptors stem from a woman between 50 and 59 years old who had recovered from COVID-19.

This clone has just one count. CDR3 nucleotides: TGTGCCAGCAGCGGGACAGTCATGAACACTGAAGCTTTCTTT. Its protein product is CASSGTVMNTEAFF. The rearrangement uses TRBV7-2 and TRBJ1-1, with 7 bases aligning to TRBD1. Trimming took 5 bases from V and 0 from J; bases not matched to a gene: 3. The CDR3 is 14 residues long. Germline V gene data show CDR1 as SGHTA and CDR2 as FQGNSA.

Concerning this clone: Other nucleotide sequences in the sample specify the same CDR3. V is TRBV11-2 and J is TRBJ1-1; D not resolved. V was pared by 2 bases and J by 2 bases, with 6 bases between. The CDR3 is made up of 13 amino acids. Germline V lookup: CDR1 SGHAT, CDR2 FQNNGV. In DNA form, the CDR3 reads TGTGCCAGCAGCTTACAGGCCAACACTGAAGCTTTCTTT. Amino acids: CASSLQANTEAFF.

The sample holds one count of this clone. V is TRBV7-6 and J is TRBJ1-3; D is possibly TRBD1 (6 bases). The CDR3 extends over 15 amino acids. Germline lookup yields CDR1 SGHVS and CDR2 FNYEAQ. V was clipped by 4 bases and J by 4 bases, with 14 bases between them. CDR3 sequence (DNA): TGTGCCAGCAGCTCTACAGGGAAAGGAGGAAACACCATATATTTT. It encodes CASSSTGKGGNTIYF.

The chain couples TRBV11-2 to TRBJ2-7, with 15 nucleotides matching TRBD2. Trimming at V came to 5 bases and at J to 5 bases, leaving 4 bases not matched to a gene. This CDR3 region has 15 residues. CDR1 and CDR2 (germline): SGHAT, FQNNGV. This chain's CDR3 is CASSEGLAGGDEQYF. For the CDR3, the DNA is TGTGCCAGCAGCGAAGGACTAGCGGGGGGGGACGAGCAGTACTTC.

This rearrangement joins TRBV18 to TRBJ2-5; TRBD2 aligns across 15 bases. Germline CDR1 reads KGHSH; CDR2 reads LQKENI. The V and J ends lost 0 bases and 3 bases, in that order; junction bases with no gene match: 2. This CDR3 has 17 amino acids. This CDR3 is CASSPPGLAGGKETQYF. DNA for the CDR3: TGTGCCAGCTCACCACCGGGACTAGCGGGAGGAAAAGAGACCCAGTACTTC.

This clone was detected once. The genes are TRBV5-4 and TRBJ1-3, with no clear D. V was pared by 4 bases and J by 3 bases, with 5 bases between. Germline CDR1 is SGHNT and CDR2 is YYREEE (reference sequence). The CDR3 is 12 amino acids. The CDR3: CASSRDGNTIYF. CDR3 DNA: TGTGCCAGCAGCCGCGATGGAAACACCATATATTTT.

The chain is built from TRBV19 and TRBJ1-4, with 7 bases aligning to TRBD1. CDR1 is LNHDA, CDR2 SQIVND, per germline (reference sequence). The length of the CDR3 is 13 residues. V lost 7 bases, J lost 5 bases, and 4 bases stayed unmatched. The chain's CDR3 is CASTRDRNEKLFF. CDR3 coding DNA: TGTGCCAGTACCCGGGACAGAAATGAAAAACTGTTTTTT. Based on the CDR3 plus reference TRBV19 and TRBJ1-4, the full variable domain is DGGITQSPKYLFRKEGQNVTLSCEQNLNHDAMYWYRQDPGQGLRLIYYSQIVNDFQKGDIAEGYSVSREKKESFPLTVTSAQKNPTAFYLCASTRDRNEKLFFGSGTQLSVL.

V gene TRBV4-2 combines with J gene TRBJ2-5, with a possible D match to TRBD2 (6 bases). V dropped 2 bases and J dropped 5 bases, with 15 bases sitting between them. CDR1 is LGHNA, CDR2 YNFKEQ, per germline. The CDR3 contains 15 residues. The CDR3 DNA reads as TGTGCCAGCAGCCAACTAGCGTCAGACGGGGAGACCCAGTACTTC. Its protein product is CASSQLASDGETQYF.

The chain has TRBV10-3 and TRBJ1-6, with D tentatively TRBD1 (6 bases). The ends were cut back, 3 bases at V and 6 bases at J, with 9 bases in the middle. The length of the CDR3 is 14 residues. Germline values: CDR1 ENHRY, CDR2 SYGVKD. CDR3 residues: CAISDRGSNSPLHF. The CDR3 DNA sequence: TGTGCCATCAGTGACAGGGGTTCTAATTCACCCCTCCACTTT.